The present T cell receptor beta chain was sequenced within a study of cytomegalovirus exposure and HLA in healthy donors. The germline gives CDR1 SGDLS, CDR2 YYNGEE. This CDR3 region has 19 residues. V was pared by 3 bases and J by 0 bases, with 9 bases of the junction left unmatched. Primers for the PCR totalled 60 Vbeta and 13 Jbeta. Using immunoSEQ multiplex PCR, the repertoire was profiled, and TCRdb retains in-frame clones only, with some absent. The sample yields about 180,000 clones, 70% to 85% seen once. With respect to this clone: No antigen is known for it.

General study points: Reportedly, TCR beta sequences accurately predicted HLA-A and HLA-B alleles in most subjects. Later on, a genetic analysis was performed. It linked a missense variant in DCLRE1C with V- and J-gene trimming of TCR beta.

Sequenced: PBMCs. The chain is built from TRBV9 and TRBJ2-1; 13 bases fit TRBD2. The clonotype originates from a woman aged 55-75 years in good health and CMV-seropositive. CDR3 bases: TGTGCCAGCAGCGGCCGACTAGCGGGGGGCCTTCGCTCCTACAATGAGCAGTTCTTC. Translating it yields CASSGRLAGGLRSYNEQFF.